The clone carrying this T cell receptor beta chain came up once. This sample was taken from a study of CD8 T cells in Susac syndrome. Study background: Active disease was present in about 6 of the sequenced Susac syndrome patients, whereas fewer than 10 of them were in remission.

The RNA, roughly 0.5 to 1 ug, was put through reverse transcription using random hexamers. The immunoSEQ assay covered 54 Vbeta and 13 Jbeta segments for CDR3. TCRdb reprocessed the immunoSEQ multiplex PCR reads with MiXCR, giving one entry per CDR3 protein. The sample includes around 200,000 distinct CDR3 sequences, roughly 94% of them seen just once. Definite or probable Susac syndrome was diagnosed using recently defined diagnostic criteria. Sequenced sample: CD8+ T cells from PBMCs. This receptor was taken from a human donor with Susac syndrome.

CDR3 loop: CASSPYGGSGTDTQYF. In DNA form, the CDR3 reads TGTGCCAGCAGCCCGTACGGTGGTTCGGGGACAGATACGCAGTATTTT. The chain links TRBV7-3 to TRBJ2-3; D possibly corresponds to TRBD2 (5 bases). The V end was cut by 5 bases, the J end by 3 bases, with 18 bases between. Germline V gives CDR1 SGHTA, CDR2 FQGTGA. The CDR3 has 16 amino acids.